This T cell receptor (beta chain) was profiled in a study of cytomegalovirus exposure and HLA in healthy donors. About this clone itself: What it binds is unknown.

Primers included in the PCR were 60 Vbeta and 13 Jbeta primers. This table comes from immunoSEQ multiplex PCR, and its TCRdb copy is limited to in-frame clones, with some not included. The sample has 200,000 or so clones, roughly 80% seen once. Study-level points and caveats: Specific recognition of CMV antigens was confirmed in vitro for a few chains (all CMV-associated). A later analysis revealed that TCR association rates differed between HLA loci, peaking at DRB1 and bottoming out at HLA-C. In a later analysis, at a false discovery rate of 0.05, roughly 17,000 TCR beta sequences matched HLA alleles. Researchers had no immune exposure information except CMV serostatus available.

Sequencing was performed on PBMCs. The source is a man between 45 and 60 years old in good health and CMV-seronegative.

The CDR3 DNA is TGCGCCAGCAGCCAACTCCGGGTGAACACTGAAGCTTTCTTT. Encoded protein: CASSQLRVNTEAFF. The chain joins TRBV4-3 to TRBJ1-1; D unclear. Germline values: CDR1 LGHNA, CDR2 YSLEER. The V end was cut by 2 bases, the J end by 0 bases, with 7 bases between. This CDR3 region has 14 residues.